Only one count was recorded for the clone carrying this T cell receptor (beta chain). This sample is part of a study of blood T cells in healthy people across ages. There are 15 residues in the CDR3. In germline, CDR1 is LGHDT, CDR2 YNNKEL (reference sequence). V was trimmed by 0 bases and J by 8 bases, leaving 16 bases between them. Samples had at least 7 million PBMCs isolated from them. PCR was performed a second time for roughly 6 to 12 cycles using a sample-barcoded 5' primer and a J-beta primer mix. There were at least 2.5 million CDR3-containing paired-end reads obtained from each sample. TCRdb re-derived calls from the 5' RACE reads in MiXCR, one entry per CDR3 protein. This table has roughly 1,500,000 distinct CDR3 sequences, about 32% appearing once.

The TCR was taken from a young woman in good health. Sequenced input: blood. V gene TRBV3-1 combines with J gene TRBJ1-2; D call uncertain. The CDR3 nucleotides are TGTGCCAGCAGCCAAGATAGAGGACCTCGGGTCGGCTACACCTTC. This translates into CASSQDRGPRVGYTF. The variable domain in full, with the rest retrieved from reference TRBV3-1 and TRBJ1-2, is DTAVSQTPKYLVTQMGNDKSIKCEQNLGHDTMYWYKQDSKKFLKIMFSYNNKELIINETVPNRFSPKSPDKAHLNLHINSLELGDSAVYFCASSQDRGPRVGYTFGSGTRLTVV.